This T cell receptor (beta chain) was captured by sequencing in a study of regulatory T cells in long-lasting Graves disease. Overall study context: Duration of antithyroid drug therapy among newly diagnosed Graves' patients was under 3 months.

V shed 5 bases, J shed 0 bases, and the junction held 10 bases outside the gene matches. The CDR3 contains 17 residues. CDR1 is MNHNS, CDR2 SASEGT, per germline. Through Arm-PCR of CDR3 regions and iRepertoire HTBI primers, TCR beta libraries were built. TCRdb re-called the multiplex PCR reads through MiXCR, storing one row per CDR3 protein. The sample includes 350,000 to 450,000 distinct CDR3 sequences, approximately 12% of them seen just once. Documented time point: newly diagnosed GD, antithyroid drugs for less than 3 months. PBMCs provided the RNA from which the TCR library was made. This clonotype occurred many times. These data were also reused for a study on T cells in Graves' hyperthyroidism and ophthalmopathy.

This material consisted of peripheral blood mononuclear cells (PBMCs), taken at new diagnosis, from a patient treated with antithyroid drugs. The receptor was derived from a woman in her late teens or twenties with Graves disease. The chain couples TRBV6-1 to TRBJ2-3, with 8 bases matching TRBD2. DNA for the CDR3: TGTGCCAGCAGTCTCGAGGTAGCGGGGTCTAGCACAGATACGCAGTATTTT. Its translation: CASSLEVAGSSTDTQYF.